The 18 T cell receptor beta chains below come from one sample, sequenced in a study of T cell changes during pregnancy in multiple sclerosis. Repertoires were generated with immunoSEQ multiplex PCR, while TCRdb's copy carries only in-frame clones and drops some. The data hold 50,000 to 70,000 clones, with 91% observed a single time. This specimen was peripheral blood, taken in the third trimester of pregnancy. The receptors were gathered from a female donor in good health, enrolled as a control in a pregnancy study.

CDR3 loop: CASSRGLAGGEEQYF. CDR3 in DNA: TGTGCCAGCAGCCGGGGACTAGCGGGAGGGGAAGAGCAGTACTTC. This sequence joins TRBV7-9 and TRBJ2-7, with 16 positions matching TRBD2. Germline V gene lookup returns CDR1 SEHNR and CDR2 FQNEAQ (reference sequence). Unmatched junction bases numbered 5, after V lost 5 bases and J lost 7 bases. The CDR3 is 15 residues long.

The chain joins TRBV9 to TRBJ2-7, with 10 bases that match TRBD2. Trimming removed 3 bases from V and 5 bases from J; junction bases left unmatched: 8. The CDR3 sequence is 15 residues long. The germline CDR1 and CDR2 sequences are SGDLS and YYNGEE. For the CDR3, the DNA is TGTGCCAGCAGCGCCGAAAGCCTAGCGGGGGACGAGCAGTACTTC. Amino acids: CASSAESLAGDEQYF.

This chain uses TRBV7-6 with TRBJ2-5; maybe TRBD2 (5 bases). Germline CDR1 and CDR2: SGHVS and FNYEAQ. The V gene lost 2 bases and the J gene lost 4 bases, with 14 bases spanning the gap. This CDR3 is built from 15 residues. The CDR3 here is CASSLLARAGETQYF. DNA for the CDR3: TGTGCCAGCAGCTTATTGGCACGGGCGGGAGAGACCCAGTACTTC.

J is TRBJ2-1 and V is TRBV19; 8 nucleotides align to TRBD1. Germline assignment: CDR1 LNHDA and CDR2 SQIVND (reference sequence). V was clipped by 7 bases and J by 1 base; unmatched bases: 6. The CDR3 is 15 amino acids. The CDR3 nucleotides are TGTGCCAGTATCCTTGACAGGGGTTCCTACAATGAGCAGTTCTTC. As protein: CASILDRGSYNEQFF.

This clone was picked up a small number of times. V usage is TRBV6-1 and J usage is TRBJ2-2; D remains unclear. The V end lost 6 bases, the J end lost 5 bases, and 13 bases lay between the germline ends. Germline V gives CDR1 MNHNS, CDR2 SASEGT. This CDR3 contains 14 residues. This CDR3 is CASRQKTETGELFF. CDR3 coding DNA: TGTGCCAGCAGACAAAAAACAGAGACCGGGGAGCTGTTTTTT.

V and J are TRBV28 and TRBJ1-2; tentatively, D is TRBD1 (5 bases). Germline loops: CDR1 MDHEN, CDR2 SYDVKM. The V end lost 3 bases, the J end lost 8 bases, and 16 bases lay between the germline ends. The CDR3 extends over 14 amino acids. This CDR3 reads CASSLLGGGNGYTF. The CDR3 DNA reads TGTGCCAGCAGTTTGCTTGGGGGGGGGAACGGCTACACCTTC.

The chain joins TRBV6-1 to TRBJ1-2; D perhaps matches TRBD1 (6 bases). The V gene lost 7 bases and the J gene lost 2 bases, with 11 bases spanning the gap. The CDR3 length is 13 residues. CDR1 and CDR2 (germline): MNHNS, SASEGT. Here the CDR3 reads CASTEDRNYGYTF. CDR3 DNA: TGTGCCAGCACTGAGGACAGAAACTATGGCTACACCTTC.

This clone occurred once. The chain recombines TRBV7-9 with TRBJ1-5; D possibly corresponds to TRBD1 (6 bases). The length of the CDR3 is 16 residues. Per germline, CDR1 SEHNR and CDR2 FQNEAQ (reference sequence). V lost 5 bases and J lost 0, with 14 bases in between. The chain's CDR3 is CASSADRTYSNQPQHF. CDR3 DNA sequence: TGTGCCAGCAGCGCCGACAGGACATATAGCAATCAGCCCCAGCATTTT.

The V and J genes are TRBV5-1 and TRBJ2-1; 10 bases match TRBD2. The CDR3 sequence is 12 residues long. V lost 7 bases, J lost 8 bases, and 3 bases stayed unmatched. CDR1 SGHRS and CDR2 YFSETQ come from the germline V gene. The CDR3 nucleotides read TGCGCCAGCGGAGCGGGGGGGGATGAGCAGTTCTTC. This codes for CASGAGGDEQFF.

J is TRBJ2-1 and V is TRBV29-1; 7 nucleotides match TRBD2. The CDR3 consists of 14 residues. V lost 1 base to trimming and J lost 7 bases; unmatched junction nucleotides: 7. The germline CDR1 and CDR2 sequences are SQVTM and ANQGSEA. The CDR3 here is CSVEGGRGGNEQFF. In nucleotides, the CDR3 is TGCAGCGTTGAAGGAGGGAGGGGCGGTAATGAGCAGTTCTTC.

The rearrangement links TRBV5-1 to TRBJ1-5, with a weak D call TRBD1 (5 bases). V lost 0 bases and J 5 bases, leaving 12 bases between the germline ends. The CDR3 is 15 residues long. Germline CDR1 and CDR2: SGHRS and YFSETQ. This CDR3 is CASSLDWGGDQPQHF. CDR3 in DNA: TGCGCCAGCAGCTTGGATTGGGGGGGGGATCAGCCCCAGCATTTT.

The chain employs TRBV28 and TRBJ2-3; 8 bases are shared with TRBD2. The CDR3 is made up of 15 amino acids. The trim removed 1 base at V and 7 bases at J, leaving 7 bases unmatched. Germline V gene data show CDR1 as MDHEN and CDR2 as SYDVKM. The CDR3 loop is CASSLLAGGGNTQYF. CDR3 DNA: TGTGCCAGCAGTTTATTGGCGGGAGGAGGTAATACGCAGTATTTT.

The genes are TRBV10-3 and TRBJ2-7; tentative D call: TRBD1 (6 bases). Germline V lookup: CDR1 ENHRY, CDR2 SYGVKD. CDR3 length: 16 amino acids. The V gene lost 6 bases and the J gene lost 6 bases, with 24 bases spanning the gap. The CDR3 loop is CAISNTPGQTYFEQYF. In DNA, the CDR3 is TGTGCCATCAGCAACACCCCCGGACAGACCTATTTCGAGCAGTACTTC.

This chain uses TRBV27 with TRBJ1-4, with a possible D match to TRBD1 (5 bases). The CDR3 covers 12 residues. CDR1 MNHEY and CDR2 SMNVEV come from the germline V gene (reference sequence). V lost 3 bases, J lost 8 bases, and 7 bases lay in between. The CDR3 DNA reads TGTGCCAGCAGTTTTGGGGGGGAAAAACTGTTTTTT. Its protein is CASSFGGEKLFF.

The rearrangement joins TRBV10-3 to TRBJ2-7; maybe TRBD1 (5 bases). From germline, CDR1 is ENHRY and CDR2 SYGVKD. V was clipped by 8 bases and J by 4 bases, with 15 bases between them. CDR3 length equals 13 residues. The CDR3 region is CAILAAKGYEQYF. The CDR3 DNA follows: TGTGCCATCTTGGCCGCCAAGGGGTACGAGCAGTACTTC.

The chain has TRBV7-9 and TRBJ2-5; 7 bases map to TRBD2. The CDR3 is 16 residues long. Losses at the gene ends were 3 bases for V and 4 bases for J; bases not matched to a gene: 11. Germline assignment: CDR1 SEHNR and CDR2 FQNEAQ (reference sequence). The DNA for the CDR3 is TGTGCCAGCAGCTTGGGCAGGGAGGGCCTGCTAGAGACCCAGTACTTC. This translates into CASSLGREGLLETQYF.

The CDR3 bases are TGTGCCAGCAGCTTAGCAGGGACAGGGAGGACTGAAGCTTTCTTT. Translated: CASSLAGTGRTEAFF. The chain has TRBV7-8 and TRBJ1-1; TRBD1 aligns across 9 bases. There are 15 residues in the CDR3. The germline CDR1 and CDR2 sequences are SGHVS and FQNEAQ. Trimming removed 0 bases from V and 5 bases from J; junction bases left unmatched: 4.

V gene TRBV18 combines with J gene TRBJ2-2; 8 nucleotides match TRBD1. The CDR3 consists of 15 residues. Germline V gene sequence: CDR1 KGHSH, CDR2 LQKENI. The J segment lost 5 bases and the V segment lost 6 bases, leaving 8 bases of the junction unmatched. The CDR3 DNA reads TGTGCCAGCTCCCCCCGACAGGGGTCAACCGGGGAGCTGTTTTTT. This gives the protein CASSPRQGSTGELFF.